The source of this T cell receptor (beta chain) is a study of T cell repertoires in cytomegalovirus infection (dated by TCRdb to about 2019). Regarding the research as a whole: The HLA type of each donor mattered for the analysis, because public TCR beta signatures pointed to carriage of CMV infection along with the matching HLA type.

Sequencing used an Illumina HiSeq 1500. The public reads were run again by TCRdb, first through fastp at Q25 and then through MiXCR, and only productive beta chains were kept. Rows are combined by CDR3 protein, so each entry shows the most common genes and DNA. The sample table shows more than 400,000 distinct CDR3 sequences, and around 27% are seen once. In total, the top ten clones hold 13% of the sample. Results and caveats for the whole study, not just this receptor: Cumulative frequency of public TCR beta family members discriminated carriers of CMV infection plus the relevant HLA type in this cohort and an independent approximately 370-donor cohort. The ex vivo response was dominated by HLA-C-restricted CMV-specific TCR beta clonotypes, which also provided the single most frequent clonotype in two of eight donors.

Concerning this clonotype: It lacks a known antigen. Base-call qualities are not available, and no considerably larger clone is one nucleotide away.

Trimming removed 4 bases from V and 7 bases from J; the gene matches leave 10 bases unexplained. The germline V gene encodes CDR1 MNHEY and CDR2 SVGAGI. From cysteine to phenylalanine, the CDR3 is 16 amino acids long. The only DNA kept is the CDR3, 48 bases in frame from the first base. The sample taken for sequencing was PBMCs. The chain links TRBV6-5 with TRBJ2-1; 10 junctional bases match TRBD1. This receptor was obtained from a human donor in good health (CMV status not recorded). Some clones in this sample may be carry-over from other donors' samples. Here the CDR3 is given as CASSLTGGAGLNEQFF. The nucleotides read TGTGCCAGCAGTTTGACAGGGGGCGCCGGCTTAAATGAGCAGTTCTTC.